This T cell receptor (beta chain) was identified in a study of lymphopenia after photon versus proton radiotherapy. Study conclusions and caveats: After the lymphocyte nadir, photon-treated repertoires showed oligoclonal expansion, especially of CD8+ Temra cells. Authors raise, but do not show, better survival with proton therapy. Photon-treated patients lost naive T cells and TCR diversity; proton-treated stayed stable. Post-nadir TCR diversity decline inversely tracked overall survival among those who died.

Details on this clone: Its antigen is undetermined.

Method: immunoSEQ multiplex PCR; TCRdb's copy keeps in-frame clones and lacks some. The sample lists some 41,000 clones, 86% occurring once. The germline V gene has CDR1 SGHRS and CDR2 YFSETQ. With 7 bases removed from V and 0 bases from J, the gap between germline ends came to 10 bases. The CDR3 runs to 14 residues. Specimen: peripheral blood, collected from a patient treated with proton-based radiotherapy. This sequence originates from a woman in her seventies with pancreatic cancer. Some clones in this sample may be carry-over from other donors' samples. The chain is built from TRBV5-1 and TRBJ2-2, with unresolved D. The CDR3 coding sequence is TGCGCCAGCTATACAGAAACGAACACCGGGGAGCTGTTTTTT. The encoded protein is CASYTETNTGELFF.